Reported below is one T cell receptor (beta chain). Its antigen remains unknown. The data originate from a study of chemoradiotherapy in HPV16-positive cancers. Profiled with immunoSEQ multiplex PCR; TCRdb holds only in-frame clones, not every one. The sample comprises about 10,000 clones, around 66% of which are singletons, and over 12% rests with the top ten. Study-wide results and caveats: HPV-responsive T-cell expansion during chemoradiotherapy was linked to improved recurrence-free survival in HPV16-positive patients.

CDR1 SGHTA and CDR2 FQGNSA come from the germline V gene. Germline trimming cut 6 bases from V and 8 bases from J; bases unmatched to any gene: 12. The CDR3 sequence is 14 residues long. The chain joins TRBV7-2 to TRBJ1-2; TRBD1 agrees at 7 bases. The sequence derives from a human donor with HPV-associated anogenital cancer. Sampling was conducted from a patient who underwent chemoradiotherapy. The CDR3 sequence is CASSQTGLLEGYTF. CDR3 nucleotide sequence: TGTGCCAGCAGTCAGACAGGGCTTTTAGAAGGCTACACCTTC.